A selection of T cell receptor beta chains follows, all from one sample in a study of identical twins. Each CDR3 protein gets one entry after TCRdb re-called the 5' RACE reads with MiXCR. The sample has 270,000 or so distinct CDR3 sequences; approximately 8.6% are singletons. These data were likewise used in another study, on yellow fever vaccine responses in identical twins.

The sequenced material came from CD8+ T cells sorted from blood. These receptors came from a woman younger than 30 in good health. Each CDR3 is given with its conserved first and last residue. A D gene is named only where the DNA matches it firmly. Clone size is given for some rows only: seen once, a few or many times, or a class if the clone is expanded.

v_call,d_call,j_call,clone_size,cdr3_nt,cdr3_aa
TRBV5-6,.,TRBJ2-2,.,TGTGCCAGCAGCTTGAACGGTCACGCCGGGGAGCTGTTTTTT,CASSLNGHAGELFF
TRBV2,.,TRBJ2-7,many,TGTGCCAGCAACCCCGACAGCTCCTACGAGCAGTACTTC,CASNPDSSYEQYF
TRBV6-2/TRBV6-3,.,TRBJ2-1,many,TGTGCCAGCAGTTACCTTAGGGGTTTAACGCGCGACTCCTACAATGAGCAGTTCTTC,CASSYLRGLTRDSYNEQFF
TRBV7-2,TRBD2,TRBJ2-5,many,TGTGCCAGCAGACCGGGACTAGCGGGACCCCAAGAGACCCAGTACTTC,CASRPGLAGPQETQYF
TRBV29-1,.,TRBJ2-1,few,TGCAGCGTTATGGACCTAGGCGGGGAGCAGTTCTTC,CSVMDLGGEQFF
TRBV4-3,.,TRBJ1-5,.,TGCGCCAGCAGCCAAGATCTTTTTCAGGCGGGACAGCCCCAGCATTTT,CASSQDLFQAGQPQHF
TRBV7-9,.,TRBJ2-7,many,TGTGCCAGCAGCGACAGCTCCTACGAGCAGTACTTC,CASSDSSYEQYF
TRBV12-3/TRBV12-4,.,TRBJ2-5,.,TGTGCCAGCAGTTTAGCTAGCCCCAGGGAGACCCAGTACTTC,CASSLASPRETQYF
TRBV20-1,.,TRBJ2-7,once,TGCAGTGCTTTTGAGACCGTTAACTACGAGCAGTACTTC,CSAFETVNYEQYF
TRBV11-1,TRBD2,TRBJ2-3,few,TGTGCCAGCAGCCCACGGGGATGGCTAGCGGGAGAAGGCGATACGCAGTATTTT,CASSPRGWLAGEGDTQYF
TRBV6-1,TRBD2,TRBJ2-7,.,TGTGCCAGCAGTGACCAAGGCCTAGCGGCGAATTACGAGCAGTACTTC,CASSDQGLAANYEQYF
TRBV6-2/TRBV6-3,TRBD1,TRBJ2-1,few,TGTGCCAGCAGTTACTCGATCACAGGACAGGGGGCCGAAGGACTGTACAATGAGCAGTTCTTC,CASSYSITGQGAEGLYNEQFF
TRBV10-3,.,TRBJ1-2,.,TGTGCCATCAGGGGGGACAATAACTATGGCTACACCTTC,CAIRGDNNYGYTF
TRBV4-3,.,TRBJ2-3,.,TGCGCCAGCAGCCAAGTTACGGGGACAGATACGCAGTATTTT,CASSQVTGTDTQYF
TRBV6-2/TRBV6-3,TRBD1,TRBJ2-1,few,TGTGCCAGCAGTTGGAACCGGGACAGCGGTCGGGCCTACAATGAGCAGTTCTTC,CASSWNRDSGRAYNEQFF
TRBV9,.,TRBJ2-7,.,TGTGCCAGCAGCGTAGAACTCACCCACGAGCAGTACTTC,CASSVELTHEQYF
TRBV2,TRBD2,TRBJ2-7,few,TGTGCCAGCAGTGAGGTACTAGCGGGCGCCTACGAGCAGTACTTC,CASSEVLAGAYEQYF
TRBV20-1,TRBD1,TRBJ2-7,.,TGCAGTGCTAGAGTCTGGACAGGGAACGGTTACTCCTACGAGCAGTACTTC,CSARVWTGNGYSYEQYF
TRBV3-1,.,TRBJ1-1,.,TGTGCCAGCAGCCCCGGGGAAGGGGCTGATGAAGCTTTCTTT,CASSPGEGADEAFF
TRBV4-3,.,TRBJ2-7,many,TGCGCCAGCAGCCAAGATAAAGCGCACGAGCAGTACTTC,CASSQDKAHEQYF
TRBV28,.,TRBJ2-7,few,TGTGCCAGCAGTTGGGCACTTAGCTACGAGCAGTACTTC,CASSWALSYEQYF
TRBV11-1,.,TRBJ2-7,.,TGTGCCAGCAGCTTAGCGCTTGAGACCCCTCAGACCGAGCAGTACTTC,CASSLALETPQTEQYF
TRBV19,.,TRBJ2-7,.,TGTGCCAGTAGTATTGATCCCCAGCTCTCCTACGAGCAGTACTTC,CASSIDPQLSYEQYF
TRBV9,TRBD1,TRBJ2-1,.,TGTGCCAGCAGCGCGCGACAGGGTTCGCACAATGAGCAGTTCTTC,CASSARQGSHNEQFF
TRBV7-9,.,TRBJ2-7,many,TGTGCCAGCAGCCCCCCCTTCGCGGCCTACGAGCAGTACTTC,CASSPPFAAYEQYF
TRBV27,.,TRBJ2-7,many,TGTGCCAGCAGTTTATCCCAGGGGTACGAGCAGTACTTC,CASSLSQGYEQYF
TRBV24-1,TRBD1,TRBJ2-2,few,TGTGCCACCCGGCGCCTCTCCCGGGACAGACGAACCGGGGAGCTGTTTTTT,CATRRLSRDRRTGELFF
TRBV29-1,TRBD1,TRBJ1-1,.,TGCAGCGGGACAGGGTACACTGAAGCTTTCTTT,CSGTGYTEAFF